Below are 9 T cell receptor beta chains sequenced from a single sample in a study of patients and donors after allogeneic stem cell transplantation. TCRdb used MiXCR to reprocess the RT-PCR reads, holding one entry per CDR3 protein. The table has approximately 98,000 distinct CDR3 sequences, around 35% seen once. The source material was blood, either unsorted or a sorted T cell fraction (not recorded which). The receptors derive from a human donor who was either an allogeneic HSCT recipient or a stem cell or donor lymphocyte infusion donor (not recorded which). It is not recorded whose cells these are; they may come from a transplant donor.

This clonotype has just a few counts. The chain recombines TRBV12-3 or TRBV12-4 with TRBJ1-2; 10 bases match TRBD1. This CDR3 comprises 15 residues. The ends lost 4 bases at V and 0 bases at J; junction bases unmatched: 2. CDR3 loop: CASSWGQGPNYGYTF. The DNA for the CDR3 is TGTGCCAGCAGTTGGGGACAGGGGCCTAACTATGGCTACACCTTC.

About this clonotype: This may stem from a read error, because a much larger clone lies one nucleotide away. CDR3 DNA sequence: TGTGCCAGCAGCTTAGTGGAAAATGAGCAGTTCTTC. This translates into CASSLVENEQFF. The chain employs TRBV11-2 and TRBJ2-1; D is uncertain. V was clipped by 1 base and J by 7 bases, with 5 bases between them. Germline V gene lookup returns CDR1 SGHAT and CDR2 FQNNGV. This CDR3 has 12 residues.

DNA for the CDR3: TGCAGCGGTAGCGGGAGAGCGAACACCGGGGAGCTGTTTTTT. As protein: CSGSGRANTGELFF. This chain joins TRBV29-1 and TRBJ2-2; 9 nucleotides agree with TRBD2. CDR3 size: 14 residues. J lost 0 bases, V lost 7 bases, and 3 bases had no gene match. CDR1 and CDR2 (germline): SQVTM, ANQGSEA.

The V and J genes are TRBV29-1 and TRBJ1-2; 7 bases align to TRBD1. V trimming: 6 bases; J trimming: 8 bases; junction bases outside the gene matches: 12. Germline lookup yields CDR1 SQVTM and CDR2 ANQGSEA. The length of the CDR3 is 13 residues. The CDR3 DNA follows: TGCAGCGTCGATTCGACAGGGAACGGCGGCTACACCTTC. Protein: CSVDSTGNGGYTF.

The rearrangement joins TRBV7-8 to TRBJ2-3; no clear D gene. Trimming removed 1 base from V and 6 bases from J, with 17 bases in between. Germline V lookup: CDR1 SGHVS, CDR2 FQNEAQ. The CDR3 consists of 16 residues. CDR3 sequence: CASSLGWTLGGDTQYF. CDR3 bases: TGTGCCAGCAGCTTAGGATGGACCCTAGGCGGTGATACGCAGTATTTT.

This clonotype was detected many times. The chain has TRBV29-1 and TRBJ1-1; 8 nucleotides align to TRBD1. The CDR3 runs to 13 residues. V lost 7 bases and J lost 1; bases outside the gene matches: 5. Germline V CDR1 and CDR2: SQVTM, ANQGSEA. DNA of the CDR3: TGCAGCGCGACAGGGGCCCAGAACACTGAAGCTTTCTTT. Translating gives CSATGAQNTEAFF.

V is TRBV12-3 or TRBV12-4 and J is TRBJ2-5; a possible D gene is TRBD1 (6 bases). The CDR3 length is 14 residues. V was shortened by 5 bases and J by 1 base, with 11 bases between the two germline ends. DNA of the CDR3: TGTGCCAGCAGTACCGGACAGATCCAAGAGACCCAGTACTTC. Translating gives CASSTGQIQETQYF.

This clonotype was counted only a few times. The chain joins TRBV5-1 to TRBJ2-1; tentative D call: TRBD2 (6 bases). The CDR3 is 14 residues long. V was trimmed by 4 bases and J by 6 bases, leaving 14 bases between them. The germline gives CDR1 SGHRS, CDR2 YFSETQ. The CDR3 reads CASSGARDLNEQFF. Here the CDR3 DNA reads TGCGCCAGCAGCGGGGCGCGGGACCTCAATGAGCAGTTCTTC.

The rearrangement links TRBV9 to TRBJ2-5; D might be TRBD1 or TRBD2, each matching 5 bases. The V end was cut by 3 bases, the J end by 7 bases, with 19 bases between. The length of the CDR3 is 15 residues. In germline, CDR1 is SGDLS, CDR2 YYNGEE. The CDR3 loop is CASSGTGRDQATQYF. As DNA, the CDR3 is TGTGCCAGCAGCGGCACCGGACGGGACCAGGCGACCCAGTACTTC.